Detailed here is one TCR beta chain. The target antigen is unknown. This sample was taken from a study of response to subunit inactivated influenza vaccine. One entry per CDR3 protein results from TCRdb running MiXCR on the RT-PCR reads. The data show 860,000 or so distinct CDR3 sequences, 20% to 25% seen once. Germline assignment: CDR1 MGHRA and CDR2 YSYEKL. The V gene lost 1 base and the J gene lost 0 bases, with 10 bases spanning the gap. The CDR3 totals 15 residues. Study results and limitations: The authors put forward the suggestion that each seasonal influenza vaccination may bring in only a limited number of new T cells.

This sequence joins TRBV4-1 and TRBJ2-7, with D tentatively TRBD2 (5 bases). The receptor was isolated from a man in his forties or fifties who received an inactivated influenza vaccine. The sequenced sample was PBMCs from blood, obtained around 5 days after vaccination. The CDR3 region has the DNA TGCGCCAGCAGCCAAGGACTACGGACCTCCTACGAGCAGTACTTC. This gives the protein CASSQGLRTSYEQYF.